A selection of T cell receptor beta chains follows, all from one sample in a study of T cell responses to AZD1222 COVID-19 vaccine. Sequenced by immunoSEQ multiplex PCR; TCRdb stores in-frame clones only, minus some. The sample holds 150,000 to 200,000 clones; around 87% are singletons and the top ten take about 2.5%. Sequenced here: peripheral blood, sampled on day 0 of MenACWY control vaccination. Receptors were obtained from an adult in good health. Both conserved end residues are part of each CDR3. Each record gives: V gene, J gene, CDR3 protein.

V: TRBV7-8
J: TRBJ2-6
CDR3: CASSLWRTISGANVLTF

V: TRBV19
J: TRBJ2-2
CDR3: CASTGGQGGTGELFF

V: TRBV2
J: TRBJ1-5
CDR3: CASSPRTATNQPQHF

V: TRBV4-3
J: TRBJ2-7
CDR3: CASSQGTGGGSYEQYF

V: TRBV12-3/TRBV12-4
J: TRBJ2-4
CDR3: CASRSYDIQYF

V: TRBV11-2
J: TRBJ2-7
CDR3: CASSLGAGPSYEQYF

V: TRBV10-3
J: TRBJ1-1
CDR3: CAISDQGLTNTEAFF

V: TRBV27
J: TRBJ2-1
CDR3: CASSLLTSGIPHYNEQFF

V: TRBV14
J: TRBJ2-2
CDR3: CASSQVFGLGSSGELFF

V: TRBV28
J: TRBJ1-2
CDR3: CASSGQGDGYTF

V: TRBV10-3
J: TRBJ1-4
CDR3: CAISEEGARREKLFF

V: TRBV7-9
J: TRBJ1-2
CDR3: CASSLGGWAYGYTF

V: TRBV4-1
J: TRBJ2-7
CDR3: CASSQEGRWGTEQYF

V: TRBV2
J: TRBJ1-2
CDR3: CASSTTLGQNNYGYTF

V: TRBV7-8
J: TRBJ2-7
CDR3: CASSPRDRGYEQYF

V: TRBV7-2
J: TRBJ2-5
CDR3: CASSLEAGRETQYF

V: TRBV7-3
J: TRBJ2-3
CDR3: CASSLGAGGTDTQYF

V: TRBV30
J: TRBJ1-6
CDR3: CAWSTGATSPLHF

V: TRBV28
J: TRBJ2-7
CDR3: CASSQSLAGSSYEQYF

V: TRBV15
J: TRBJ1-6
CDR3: CATSRDRTSPLHF

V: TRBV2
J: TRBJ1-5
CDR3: CASSATSEYQPQHF

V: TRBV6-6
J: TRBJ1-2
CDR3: CASSYSPTYGYTF

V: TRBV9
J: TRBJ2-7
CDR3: CASSVAGEGYEQYF

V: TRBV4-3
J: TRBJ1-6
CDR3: CASSQETFNSPLHF

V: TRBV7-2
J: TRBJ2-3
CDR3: CASSSALTSGGGTDTQYF

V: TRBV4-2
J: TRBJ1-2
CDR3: CASSQGSPGVYGYTF

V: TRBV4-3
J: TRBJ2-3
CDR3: CASSQLAGGATDTQYF

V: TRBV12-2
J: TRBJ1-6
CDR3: CASRPLVRDREYQDSPLHF

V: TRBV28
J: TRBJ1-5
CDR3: CASSVVQGAQPQHF

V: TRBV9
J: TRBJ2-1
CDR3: CASSVGGRAYNEQFF

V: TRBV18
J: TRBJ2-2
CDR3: CASSHKVLAGKNTGELFF

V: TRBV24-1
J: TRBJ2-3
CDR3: CATRDSSTDTQYF

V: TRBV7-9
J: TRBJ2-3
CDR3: CASSLAAGADTDTQYF

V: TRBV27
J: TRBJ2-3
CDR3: CASSARDTQYF

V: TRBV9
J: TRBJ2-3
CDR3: CASSEGGTDTQYF

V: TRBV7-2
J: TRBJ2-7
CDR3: CASSPGGNPPLEQYF

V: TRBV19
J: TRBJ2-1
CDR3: CASSIPREGRNEQFF

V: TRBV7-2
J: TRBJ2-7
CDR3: CASSSHRGRNEQYF

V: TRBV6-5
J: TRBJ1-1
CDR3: CASSSGEVTEAFF

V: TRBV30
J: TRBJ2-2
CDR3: CAKATANTGELFF

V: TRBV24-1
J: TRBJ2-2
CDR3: CATSDLRGADTGELFF

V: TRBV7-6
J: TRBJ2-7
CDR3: CASSSHPGQGYEQYF

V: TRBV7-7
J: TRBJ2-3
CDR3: CASSQTGSRSDTQYF

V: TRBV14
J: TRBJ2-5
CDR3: CASSQEAQRGAQYF

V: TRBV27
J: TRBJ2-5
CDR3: CASSGFWSGGETQYF

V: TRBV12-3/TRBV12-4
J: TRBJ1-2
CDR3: CASGTRHDYGYTF